The entry below describes one T cell receptor (beta chain). Germline V gives CDR1 WSHSY, CDR2 SAAADI. The CDR3 extends over 14 amino acids. The V gene end was trimmed by 4 bases and the J gene end by 4 bases; junction bases not matched to a gene: 3. Original handling: Estimation of nucleated cell counts relied on the amplification of reference gene primers. Method: immunoSEQ multiplex PCR; TCRdb's copy keeps in-frame clones and lacks some. V and J calls plus clone size are reproduced from that table; the DNA served to infer D and trimming. Of under 250,000 clones in the sample, 86% are singletons; the top ten hold about 12%. This record belongs to a study of blood T cell repertoires in COVID-19. On the study more broadly: Whether acute or convalescent, the COVID-19 samples came from the United States, Italy and Spain.

This chain uses TRBV10-2 with TRBJ1-5, with TRBD1 matching over 8 bases. The receptor was derived from a man older than 75 with acute or convalescent COVID-19. Material: peripheral blood. CDR3 sequence reads: CASSGTGNNQPQHF. The DNA for the CDR3 is TGCGCCAGCAGTGGGACAGGGAATAATCAGCCCCAGCATTTT.